This record concerns one TCR beta chain sequence. The entry originates in a study of blood T cell repertoires in COVID-19. Study-level information: The United States, Italy and Spain provided the acute and convalescent COVID-19 samples. The cDNA or gDNA used as material had been derived from T cells, B-cell-depleted T cells, or PBMCs.

The CDR3 consists of 13 residues. Losses at the gene ends were 7 bases for V and 4 bases for J; bases not matched to a gene: 5. Germline V gene lookup returns CDR1 MNHEY and CDR2 SVGAGI. Original handling: Reference gene primer amplification gave estimated nucleated cell counts. This table comes from immunoSEQ multiplex PCR, and its TCRdb copy is limited to in-frame clones, with some not included. D and trimming come from the DNA, and the V and J calls and clone size come from that table. Of tens of thousands of clones listed, about three quarters are singletons. The genes are TRBV6-5 and TRBJ2-3; 7 bases match TRBD1. The origin of this receptor is a man under 40 with COVID-19, enrolled during active disease. Sequencing was performed on peripheral blood. Written as DNA, the CDR3 is TGTGCCAGCATCCGACAGGGCTCAGATACGCAGTATTTT. Translation: CASIRQGSDTQYF.